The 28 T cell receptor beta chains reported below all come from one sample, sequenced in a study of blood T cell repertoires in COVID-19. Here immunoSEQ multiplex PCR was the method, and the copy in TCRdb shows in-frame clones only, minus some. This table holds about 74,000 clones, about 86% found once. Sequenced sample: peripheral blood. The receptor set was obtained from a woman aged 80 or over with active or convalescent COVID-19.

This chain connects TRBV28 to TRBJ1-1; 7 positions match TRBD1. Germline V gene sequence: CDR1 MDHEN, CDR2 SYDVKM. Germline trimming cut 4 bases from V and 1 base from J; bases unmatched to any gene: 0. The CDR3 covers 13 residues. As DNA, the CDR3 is TGTGCCAGCAGTTGGACAGGGAACACTGAAGCTTTCTTT. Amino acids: CASSWTGNTEAFF.

The CDR3 loop is CASSRGTGGMNTEAFF. Here the CDR3 DNA reads TGCGCCAGCAGTCGGGGGACAGGGGGAATGAACACTGAAGCTTTCTTT. The chain couples TRBV5-1 to TRBJ1-1; 11 bases fit TRBD1. The V gene's germline CDR1 is SGHRS and CDR2 YFSETQ. CDR3 length equals 16 residues. V gave up 5 bases and J gave up 0 bases; unmatched junction bases: 6. The whole variable domain, filled in from reference TRBV5-1 and TRBJ1-1, reads KAGVTQTPRYLIKTRGQQVTLSCSPISGHRSVSWYQQTPGQGLQFLFEYFSETQRNKGNFPGRFSGRQFSNSRSEMNVSTLELGDSALYLCASSRGTGGMNTEAFFGQGTRLTVV.

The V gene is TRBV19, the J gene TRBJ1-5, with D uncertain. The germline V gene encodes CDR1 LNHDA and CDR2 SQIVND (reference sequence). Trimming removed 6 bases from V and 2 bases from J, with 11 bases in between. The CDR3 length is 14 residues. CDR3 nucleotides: TGTGCCAGTAGATGGGAGGGTCGCAATCAGCCCCAGCATTTT. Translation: CASRWEGRNQPQHF. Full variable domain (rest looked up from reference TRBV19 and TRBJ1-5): DGGITQSPKYLFRKEGQNVTLSCEQNLNHDAMYWYRQDPGQGLRLIYYSQIVNDFQKGDIAEGYSVSREKKESFPLTVTSAQKNPTAFYLCASRWEGRNQPQHFGDGTRLSIL.

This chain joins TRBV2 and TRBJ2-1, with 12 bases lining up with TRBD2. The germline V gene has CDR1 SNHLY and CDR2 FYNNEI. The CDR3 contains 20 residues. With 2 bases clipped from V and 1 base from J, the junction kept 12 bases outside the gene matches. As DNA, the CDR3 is TGTGCCAGCAGTGAAAGTACGGGACATGGACTAGCGGGATCCTACAATGAGCAGTTCTTC. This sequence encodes CASSESTGHGLAGSYNEQFF.

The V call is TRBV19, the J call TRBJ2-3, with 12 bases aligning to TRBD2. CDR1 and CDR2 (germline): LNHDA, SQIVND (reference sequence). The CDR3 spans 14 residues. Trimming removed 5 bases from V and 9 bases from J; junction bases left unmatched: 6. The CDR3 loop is CASSVLAGGKTQYF. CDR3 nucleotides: TGTGCCAGTAGTGTACTAGCGGGGGGTAAAACGCAGTATTTT.

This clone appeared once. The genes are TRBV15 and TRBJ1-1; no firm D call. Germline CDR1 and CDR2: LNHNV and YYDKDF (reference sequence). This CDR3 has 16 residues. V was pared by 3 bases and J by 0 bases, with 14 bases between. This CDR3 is CATSRRGIVLNTEAFF. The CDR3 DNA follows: TGTGCCACCAGCAGGCGTGGTATAGTCCTGAACACTGAAGCTTTCTTT.

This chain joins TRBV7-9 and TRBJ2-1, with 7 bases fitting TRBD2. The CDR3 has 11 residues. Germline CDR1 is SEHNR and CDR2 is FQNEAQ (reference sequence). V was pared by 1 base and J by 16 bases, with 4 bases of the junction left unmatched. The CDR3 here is CASSLEGREFF. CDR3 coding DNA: TGTGCCAGCAGCTTAGAAGGGAGGGAATTCTTC.

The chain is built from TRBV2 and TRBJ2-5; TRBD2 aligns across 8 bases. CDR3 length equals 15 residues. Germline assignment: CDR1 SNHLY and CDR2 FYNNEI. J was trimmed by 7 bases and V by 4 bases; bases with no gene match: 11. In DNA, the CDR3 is TGTGCCAGCAGTGTAAATAGGCCGGGAGGGGTGACCCAGTACTTC. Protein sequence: CASSVNRPGGVTQYF.

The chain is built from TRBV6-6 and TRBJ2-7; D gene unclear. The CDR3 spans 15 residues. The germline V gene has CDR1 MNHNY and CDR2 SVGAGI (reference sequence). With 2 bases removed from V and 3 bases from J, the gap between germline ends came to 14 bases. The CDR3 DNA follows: TGTGCCAGCAGTTACACGGCCCTAGACGACTACGAGCAGTACTTC. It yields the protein CASSYTALDDYEQYF.

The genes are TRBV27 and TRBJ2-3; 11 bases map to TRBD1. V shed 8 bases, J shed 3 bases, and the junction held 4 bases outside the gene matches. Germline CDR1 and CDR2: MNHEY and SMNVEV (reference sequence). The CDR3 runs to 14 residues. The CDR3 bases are TGTGCCAGCCGTGGACAGGGGGCGACAGATACGCAGTATTTT. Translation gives CASRGQGATDTQYF.

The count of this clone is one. CDR3 bases: TGCGCCAGCAGCCAAAGGGTCGGGAGTGGGAATGAGCAGTTCTTC. This codes for CASSQRVGSGNEQFF. The rearrangement uses TRBV4-3 and TRBJ2-1; the D gene is possibly TRBD2 (6 bases). CDR3 length equals 15 residues. V was cut by 2 bases and J by 7 bases, with 15 bases left in between. CDR1 and CDR2 (germline): LGHNA, YSLEER.

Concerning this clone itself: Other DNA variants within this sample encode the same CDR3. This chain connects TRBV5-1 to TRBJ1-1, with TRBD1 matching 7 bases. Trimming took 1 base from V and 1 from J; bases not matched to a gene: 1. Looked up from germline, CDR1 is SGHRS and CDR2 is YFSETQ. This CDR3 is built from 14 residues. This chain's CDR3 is CASSLQGGNTEAFF. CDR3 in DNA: TGCGCCAGCAGCTTGCAGGGGGGGAACACTGAAGCTTTCTTT.

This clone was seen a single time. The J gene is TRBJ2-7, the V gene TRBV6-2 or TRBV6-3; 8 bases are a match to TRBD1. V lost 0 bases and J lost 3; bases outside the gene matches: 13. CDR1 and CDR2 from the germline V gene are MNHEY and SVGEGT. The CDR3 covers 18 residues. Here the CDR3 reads CASSYSKYRGTLGYEQYF. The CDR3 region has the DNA TGTGCCAGCAGTTACTCGAAGTACAGGGGGACTCTTGGCTACGAGCAGTACTTC.

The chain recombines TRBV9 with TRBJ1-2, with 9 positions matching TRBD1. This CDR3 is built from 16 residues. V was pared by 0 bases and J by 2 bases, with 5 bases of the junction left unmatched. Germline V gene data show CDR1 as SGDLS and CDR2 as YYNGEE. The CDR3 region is CASSVAGTGFNYGYTF. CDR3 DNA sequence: TGTGCCAGCAGCGTAGCCGGGACAGGGTTCAACTATGGCTACACCTTC. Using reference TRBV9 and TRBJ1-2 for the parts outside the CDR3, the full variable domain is DSGVTQTPKHLITATGQRVTLRCSPRSGDLSVYWYQQSLDQGLQFLIQYYNGEERAKGNILERFSAQQFPDLHSELNLSSLELGDSALYFCASSVAGTGFNYGYTFGSGTRLTVV.

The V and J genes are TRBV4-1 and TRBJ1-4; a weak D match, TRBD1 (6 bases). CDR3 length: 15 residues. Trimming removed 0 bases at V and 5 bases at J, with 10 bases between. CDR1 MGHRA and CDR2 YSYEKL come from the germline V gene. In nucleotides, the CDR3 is TGCGCCAGCAGCCAAGACCACAGGGCGAATGAAAAACTGTTTTTT. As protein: CASSQDHRANEKLFF.

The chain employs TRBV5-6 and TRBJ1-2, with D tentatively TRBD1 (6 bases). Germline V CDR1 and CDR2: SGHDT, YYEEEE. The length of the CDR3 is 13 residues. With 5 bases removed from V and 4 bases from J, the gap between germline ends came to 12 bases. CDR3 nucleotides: TGTGCCAGCAGTTCAGGGGTGGTCTATGGCTACACCTTC. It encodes CASSSGVVYGYTF.

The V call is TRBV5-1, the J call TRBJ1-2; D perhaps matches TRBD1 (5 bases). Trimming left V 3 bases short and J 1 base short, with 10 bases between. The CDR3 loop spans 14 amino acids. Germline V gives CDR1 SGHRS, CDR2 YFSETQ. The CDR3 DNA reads TGCGCCAGCAGCTCACCAGGGTTTAACTATGGCTACACCTTC. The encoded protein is CASSSPGFNYGYTF.

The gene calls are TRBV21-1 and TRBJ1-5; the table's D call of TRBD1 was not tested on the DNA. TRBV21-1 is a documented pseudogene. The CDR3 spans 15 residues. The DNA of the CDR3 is TGTGCCAGCATTTCCGAACAGGATAGCAATCAGCCCCAGCATTTT. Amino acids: CASISEQDSNQPQHF.

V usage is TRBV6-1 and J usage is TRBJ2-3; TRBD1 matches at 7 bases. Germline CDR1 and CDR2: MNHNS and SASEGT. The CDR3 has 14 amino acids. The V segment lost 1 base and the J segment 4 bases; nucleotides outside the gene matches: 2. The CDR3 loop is CASSEVGGPDTQYF. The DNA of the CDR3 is TGTGCCAGCAGTGAAGTAGGGGGCCCAGATACGCAGTATTTT.

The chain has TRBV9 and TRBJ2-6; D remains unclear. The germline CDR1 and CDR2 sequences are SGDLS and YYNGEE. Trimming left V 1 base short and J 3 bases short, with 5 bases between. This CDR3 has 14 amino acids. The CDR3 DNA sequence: TGTGCCAGCAGCGTATACGGTGGGGCCAACGTCCTGACTTTC. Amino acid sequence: CASSVYGGANVLTF.

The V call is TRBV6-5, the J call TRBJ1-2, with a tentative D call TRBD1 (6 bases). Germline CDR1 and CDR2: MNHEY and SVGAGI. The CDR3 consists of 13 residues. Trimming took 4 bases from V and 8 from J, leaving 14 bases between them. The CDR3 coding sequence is TGTGCCAGCAGTTCCCAAACAGGGCGGGGCTACACCTTC. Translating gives CASSSQTGRGYTF.

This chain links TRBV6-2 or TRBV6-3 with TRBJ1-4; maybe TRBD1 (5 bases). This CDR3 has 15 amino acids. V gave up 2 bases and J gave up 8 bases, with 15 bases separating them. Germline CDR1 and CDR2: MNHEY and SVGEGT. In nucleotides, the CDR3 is TGTGCCAGCAGTTACGGTACGGGGGTAAGCGAAAAACTGTTTTTT. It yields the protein CASSYGTGVSEKLFF.

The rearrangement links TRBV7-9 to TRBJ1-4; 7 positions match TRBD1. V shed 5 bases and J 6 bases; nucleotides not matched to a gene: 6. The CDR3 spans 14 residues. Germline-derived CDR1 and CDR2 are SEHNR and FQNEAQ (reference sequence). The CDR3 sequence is CASSQGDSYEKLFF. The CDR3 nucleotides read TGTGCCAGCAGCCAAGGGGACAGCTATGAAAAACTGTTTTTT. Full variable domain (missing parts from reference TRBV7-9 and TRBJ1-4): DTGVSQNPRHKITKRGQNVTFRCDPISEHNRLYWYRQTLGQGPEFLTYFQNEAQLEKSRLLSDRFSAERPKGSFSTLEIQRTEQGDSAMYLCASSQGDSYEKLFFGSGTQLSVL.

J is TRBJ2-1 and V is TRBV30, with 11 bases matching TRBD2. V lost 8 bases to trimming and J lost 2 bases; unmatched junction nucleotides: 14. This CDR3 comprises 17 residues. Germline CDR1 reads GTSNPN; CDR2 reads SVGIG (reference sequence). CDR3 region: CALLGLAGGVAYNEQFF. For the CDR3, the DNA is TGTGCCCTCTTGGGGCTAGCGGGAGGAGTAGCCTACAATGAGCAGTTCTTC.

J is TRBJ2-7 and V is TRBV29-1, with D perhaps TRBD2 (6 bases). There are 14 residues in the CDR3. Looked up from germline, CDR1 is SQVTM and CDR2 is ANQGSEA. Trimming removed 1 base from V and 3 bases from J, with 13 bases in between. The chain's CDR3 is CSVEVGGRGYEQYF. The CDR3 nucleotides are TGCAGCGTTGAAGTGGGGGGTCGGGGCTACGAGCAGTACTTC.

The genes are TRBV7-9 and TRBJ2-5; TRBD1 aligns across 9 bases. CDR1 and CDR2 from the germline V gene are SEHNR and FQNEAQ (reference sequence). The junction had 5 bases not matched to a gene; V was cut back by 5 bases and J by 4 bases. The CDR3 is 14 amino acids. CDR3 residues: CASSDGTGRETQYF. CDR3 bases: TGTGCCAGCAGCGACGGGACAGGGAGAGAGACCCAGTACTTC.

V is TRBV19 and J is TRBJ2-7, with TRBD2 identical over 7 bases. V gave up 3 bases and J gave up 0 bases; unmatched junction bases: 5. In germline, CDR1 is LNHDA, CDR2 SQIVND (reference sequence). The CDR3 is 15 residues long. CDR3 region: CASSIASGNSYEQYF. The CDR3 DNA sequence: TGTGCCAGTAGTATCGCTAGCGGAAACTCCTACGAGCAGTACTTC.

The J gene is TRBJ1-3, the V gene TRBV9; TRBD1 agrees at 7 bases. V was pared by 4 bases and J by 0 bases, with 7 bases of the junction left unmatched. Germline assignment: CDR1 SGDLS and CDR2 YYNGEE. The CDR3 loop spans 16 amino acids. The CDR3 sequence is CASSPTTGSSGNTIYF. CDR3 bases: TGTGCCAGCAGCCCGACGACAGGGAGCTCTGGAAACACCATATATTTT.